This T cell receptor beta chain was retrieved from a study of human T cells and chemical hapten exposure. Overall study: Small pooled library volume differences mainly caused per-sample TCR yield variation. General observations from the study: No alteration of TCRs above 1 in 1000 frequency was seen with DPC sensitization.

The germline V gene encodes CDR1 SGHVS and CDR2 FNYEAQ. V was cut by 5 bases and J by 9 bases, with 14 bases left in between. The CDR3 is 13 amino acids. What the library attached to individual cDNA molecules were unique molecular identifiers. Per the original data handling: Individual samples carried between roughly 23,224 and 700,000 TCRs, with more than 95,000 as the median. TCRdb re-derived calls from the 5' RACE reads in MiXCR, one entry per CDR3 protein. TCRdb's processing, not the study's, gives the V and J calls here. The sample carries 130,000 or so distinct CDR3 sequences, roughly 4.1% recorded once. The study extracted total RNA from unfractionated whole blood. Many counts were recorded for this clonotype. The antigen remains unidentified.

The source is a female donor in good health. The chain uses TRBV7-6 and TRBJ2-1; D assignment may be TRBD1 or TRBD2 (5 bases each). The CDR3 nucleotides read TGTGCCAGCAGCATAAACGGGGCTGCTGAGCAGTTCTTC. This gives the protein CASSINGAAEQFF.